This is a list of T cell receptor beta chains from one sample in a study of blood T cell repertoires in COVID-19. Sequencing was performed with immunoSEQ multiplex PCR; in TCRdb, only in-frame clones are kept and a portion is missing. The sample consists of around 190,000 clones, more than 75% of them appearing once. Specimen: peripheral blood. The source of these receptors is a woman aged 40 to 50 with COVID-19, enrolled during active disease. The CDR3 runs from the conserved cysteine through the conserved F or W. A D gene is named only where the DNA matches it firmly. The listing skips clone size in some rows; elsewhere it reads once, few, many or a size class.

clone_size: -; j_call: TRBJ1-5; cdr3_length: 18; v_call: TRBV3-1/TRBV3-2; d_call: TRBD1; cdr3_nt: TGTGCCAGCAGCCAAGAGGGTTTGCAGGGGGCCGGCAATCAGCCCCAGCATTTT; cdr3_aa: CASSQEGLQGAGNQPQHF
clone_size: -; j_call: TRBJ2-3; cdr3_length: 15; v_call: TRBV12-5; d_call: -; cdr3_nt: TGTGCTAGTGGGGTGGACACGATAGAACCCGATACGCAGTATTTT; cdr3_aa: CASGVDTIEPDTQYF
clone_size: few; j_call: TRBJ1-2; cdr3_length: 17; v_call: TRBV19; d_call: -; cdr3_nt: TGTGCCAGTAGTATCCCAGGGGTCGTGCTATCCAACTATGGCTACACCTTC; cdr3_aa: CASSIPGVVLSNYGYTF
clone_size: -; j_call: TRBJ2-5; cdr3_length: 12; v_call: TRBV30; d_call: -; cdr3_nt: TGTGCCTGGAAGACAGGTCAAGAGACCCAGTACTTC; cdr3_aa: CAWKTGQETQYF
clone_size: few; j_call: TRBJ1-2; cdr3_length: 14; v_call: TRBV10-3; d_call: -; cdr3_nt: TGTGCCATCAGTGAGTCGGAGGTTAACTATGGCTACACCTTC; cdr3_aa: CAISESEVNYGYTF
clone_size: -; j_call: TRBJ1-3; cdr3_length: 13; v_call: TRBV7-9; d_call: -; cdr3_nt: TGTGCCAGCAGCTTGGGCCAGGCGAACACCATATATTTT; cdr3_aa: CASSLGQANTIYF
clone_size: few; j_call: TRBJ2-3; cdr3_length: 16; v_call: TRBV18; d_call: -; cdr3_nt: TGTGCCAGCTCACGCCGACAGGGAGGCGGCACAGATACGCAGTATTTT; cdr3_aa: CASSRRQGGGTDTQYF
clone_size: -; j_call: TRBJ2-5; cdr3_length: 15; v_call: TRBV9; d_call: -; cdr3_nt: TGTGCCAGCAGCGTAGGGCAGATTCCCCAAGAGACCCAGTACTTC; cdr3_aa: CASSVGQIPQETQYF
clone_size: -; j_call: TRBJ1-2; cdr3_length: 14; v_call: TRBV3-1/TRBV3-2; d_call: -; cdr3_nt: TGTGCCAGCAGCCTCCCGGCCGCGGGCTCTGGCTACACCTTC; cdr3_aa: CASSLPAAGSGYTF
clone_size: -; j_call: TRBJ1-5; cdr3_length: 15; v_call: TRBV4-2; d_call: -; cdr3_nt: TGTGCCAGCAGCCAAGATGGGCAGGGAAGCCAGCCCCAGCATTTT; cdr3_aa: CASSQDGQGSQPQHF
clone_size: once; j_call: TRBJ2-1; cdr3_length: 15; v_call: TRBV7-9; d_call: TRBD2; cdr3_nt: TGTGCCAGCAGCTTAAGACTAGCTTGGCAAGGTGAGCAGTTCTTC; cdr3_aa: CASSLRLAWQGEQFF
clone_size: -; j_call: TRBJ2-1; cdr3_length: 14; v_call: TRBV5-1; d_call: TRBD2; cdr3_nt: TGCGCCAGCAGTGCTGCGGGAGGGCCAAATGAGCAGTTCTTC; cdr3_aa: CASSAAGGPNEQFF
clone_size: once; j_call: TRBJ2-7; cdr3_length: 16; v_call: TRBV18; d_call: TRBD1; cdr3_nt: TGTGCCAGCTCACCCCCTCTGCACAGGGGACGGAACGAGCAGTACTTC; cdr3_aa: CASSPPLHRGRNEQYF
clone_size: -; j_call: TRBJ1-5; cdr3_length: 17; v_call: TRBV18; d_call: TRBD1; cdr3_nt: TGTGCCAGCTCGCGCATCGTGCAGGGGGCGTATAATCAGCCCCAGCATTTT; cdr3_aa: CASSRIVQGAYNQPQHF
clone_size: many; j_call: TRBJ1-1; cdr3_length: 14; v_call: TRBV4-1; d_call: -; cdr3_nt: TGCGCCAGCAGCCGGACAGACGTGAACACTGAAGCTTTCTTT; cdr3_aa: CASSRTDVNTEAFF
clone_size: -; j_call: TRBJ1-2; cdr3_length: 14; v_call: TRBV2; d_call: TRBD1; cdr3_nt: TGTGCCAGTCTAACAGGGGAGGCTAACTATGGCTACACCTTC; cdr3_aa: CASLTGEANYGYTF
clone_size: -; j_call: TRBJ1-2; cdr3_length: 14; v_call: TRBV6-5; d_call: TRBD1; cdr3_nt: TGTGCCAGCAGTCTTGGAACAGGGGGCTATGGCTACACCTTC; cdr3_aa: CASSLGTGGYGYTF
clone_size: -; j_call: TRBJ2-7; cdr3_length: 13; v_call: TRBV6-2/TRBV6-3; d_call: -; cdr3_nt: TGTGCCAGCAGTTTGGACTGGATATACGAGCAGTACTTC; cdr3_aa: CASSLDWIYEQYF
clone_size: -; j_call: TRBJ2-2; cdr3_length: 15; v_call: TRBV7-2; d_call: -; cdr3_nt: TGTGCCAGCAGCCTAACACGCCCAGGGACCGGGGAGCTGTTTTTT; cdr3_aa: CASSLTRPGTGELFF
clone_size: -; j_call: TRBJ1-5; cdr3_length: 15; v_call: TRBV19; d_call: -; cdr3_nt: TGTGCCAGTAATGAGGGGGAATATAGCAATCAGCCCCAGCATTTT; cdr3_aa: CASNEGEYSNQPQHF
clone_size: few; j_call: TRBJ1-3; cdr3_length: 15; v_call: TRBV5-1; d_call: -; cdr3_nt: TGCGCCAGCAGCCCTACGGGGGGAACTGGAAACACCATATATTTT; cdr3_aa: CASSPTGGTGNTIYF
clone_size: -; j_call: TRBJ1-1; cdr3_length: 12; v_call: TRBV7-2; d_call: -; cdr3_nt: TGTGCCAGCAGCGGAGGGATTGCTGAAGCTTTCTTT; cdr3_aa: CASSGGIAEAFF
clone_size: -; j_call: TRBJ2-7; cdr3_length: 14; v_call: TRBV10-3; d_call: TRBD2; cdr3_nt: TGTGCCATCAGCCCCTCGGGACTAGCGAAAGAGCAGTACTTC; cdr3_aa: CAISPSGLAKEQYF
clone_size: -; j_call: TRBJ1-5; cdr3_length: 16; v_call: TRBV27; d_call: -; cdr3_nt: TGTGCCAGCAGTTGGGGAGGGCCGGGAAGCAATCAGCCCCAGCATTTT; cdr3_aa: CASSWGGPGSNQPQHF
clone_size: -; j_call: TRBJ2-2; cdr3_length: 16; v_call: TRBV18; d_call: -; cdr3_nt: TGTGCCAGCTCACCGACGGAGGGTGGGGTCACCGGGGAGCTGTTTTTT; cdr3_aa: CASSPTEGGVTGELFF
clone_size: -; j_call: TRBJ2-7; cdr3_length: 16; v_call: TRBV5-1; d_call: -; cdr3_nt: TGCGCCAGCAGCTTGGATGTGGGGGCCTTTCTCTACGAGCAGTACTTC; cdr3_aa: CASSLDVGAFLYEQYF
clone_size: -; j_call: TRBJ1-3; cdr3_length: 12; v_call: TRBV12-3/TRBV12-4; d_call: -; cdr3_nt: TGTGCCAGCGCGATGTCTGGAAACACCATATATTTT; cdr3_aa: CASAMSGNTIYF
clone_size: -; j_call: TRBJ1-2; cdr3_length: 14; v_call: TRBV5-1; d_call: TRBD1; cdr3_nt: TGCGCCAGCAGCTTGGCTCAGGGGGCACGTGGCTACACCTTC; cdr3_aa: CASSLAQGARGYTF
clone_size: -; j_call: TRBJ2-6; cdr3_length: 13; v_call: TRBV6-5; d_call: TRBD2; cdr3_nt: TGTGCCAACGGGACTAGTGGGGCCAACGTCCTGACTTTC; cdr3_aa: CANGTSGANVLTF
clone_size: -; j_call: TRBJ2-2; cdr3_length: 15; v_call: TRBV5-1; d_call: -; cdr3_nt: TGCGCCAGCAGTTTGGGCACAGGGCAAGGCGGGGAGCTGTTTTTT; cdr3_aa: CASSLGTGQGGELFF
clone_size: -; j_call: TRBJ1-5; cdr3_length: 13; v_call: TRBV7-2; d_call: -; cdr3_nt: TGTGCCAGCAGCTTACAAGGGGATCAGCCCCAGCATTTT; cdr3_aa: CASSLQGDQPQHF